This section outlines one T cell receptor (beta chain) sequence together with its context. V lost 3 bases to trimming and J lost 9 bases, with 18 bases between them. In germline, CDR1 is LNHDA, CDR2 SQIVND (reference sequence). The CDR3 is 15 amino acids. Sequencing was performed with immunoSEQ multiplex PCR; in TCRdb, only in-frame clones are kept and a portion is missing. This table holds approximately 180,000 clones, about 91% found once. This sample is part of a study of control samples from healthy donors and cancer patients. The TCR sequence derives from a middle-aged woman in good health. The chain employs TRBV19 and TRBJ2-1; maybe TRBD2 (5 bases). The sequencing input was blood. The CDR3 reads CASSISPGTRSEQFF. The DNA of the CDR3 is TGTGCCAGTAGTATTTCCCCGGGTACTAGGTCTGAGCAGTTCTTC.